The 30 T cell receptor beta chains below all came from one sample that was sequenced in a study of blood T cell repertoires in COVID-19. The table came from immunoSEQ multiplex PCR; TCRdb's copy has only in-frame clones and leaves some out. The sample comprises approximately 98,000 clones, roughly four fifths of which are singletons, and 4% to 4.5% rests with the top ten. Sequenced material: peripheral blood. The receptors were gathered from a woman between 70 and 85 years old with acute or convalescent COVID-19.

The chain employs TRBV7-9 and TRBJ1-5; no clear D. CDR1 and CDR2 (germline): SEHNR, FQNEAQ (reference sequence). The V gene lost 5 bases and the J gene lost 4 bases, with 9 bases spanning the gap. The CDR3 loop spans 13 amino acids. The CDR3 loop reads CASSGSGNQPQHF. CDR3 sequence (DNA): TGTGCCAGCAGCGGCTCGGGGAATCAGCCCCAGCATTTT.

The CDR3 reads CASSSFWTSTNEKLFF. Written as DNA, the CDR3 is TGTGCCAGCAGTTCCTTTTGGACAAGTACTAATGAAAAACTGTTTTTT. This chain links TRBV27 with TRBJ1-4, with D possibly matching TRBD1 (5 bases). The CDR3 sequence is 16 residues long. In germline, CDR1 is MNHEY, CDR2 SMNVEV (reference sequence). V dropped 4 bases and J dropped 2 bases, with 14 bases sitting between them.

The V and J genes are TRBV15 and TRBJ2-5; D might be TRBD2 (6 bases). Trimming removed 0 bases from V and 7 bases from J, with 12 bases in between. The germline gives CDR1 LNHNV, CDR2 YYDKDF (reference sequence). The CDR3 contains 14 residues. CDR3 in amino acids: CATSREGRWGTQYF. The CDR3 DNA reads TGTGCCACCAGCAGAGAGGGGAGGTGGGGGACCCAGTACTTC.

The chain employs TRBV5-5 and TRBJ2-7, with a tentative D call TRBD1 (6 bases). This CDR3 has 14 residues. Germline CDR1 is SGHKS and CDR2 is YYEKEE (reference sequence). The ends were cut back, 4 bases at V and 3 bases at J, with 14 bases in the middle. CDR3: CASSREYRDYEQYV. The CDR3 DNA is TGTGCCAGCAGCAGGGAGTACAGGGACTACGAGCAGTACGTC.

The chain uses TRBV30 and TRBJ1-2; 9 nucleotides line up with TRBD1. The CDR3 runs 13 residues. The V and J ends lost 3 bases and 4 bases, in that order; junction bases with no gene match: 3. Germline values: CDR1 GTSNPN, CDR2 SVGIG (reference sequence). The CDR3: CAWRGDRAYGYTF. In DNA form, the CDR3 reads TGTGCCTGGAGGGGGGACAGGGCCTATGGCTACACCTTC.

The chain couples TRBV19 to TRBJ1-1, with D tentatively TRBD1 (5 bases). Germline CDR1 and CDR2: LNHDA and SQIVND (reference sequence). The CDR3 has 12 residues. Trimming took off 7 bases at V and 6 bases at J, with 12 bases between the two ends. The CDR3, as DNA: TGTGCCAGTACAGGGTTGTTGCCTGAAGCTTTCTTT. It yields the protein CASTGLLPEAFF.

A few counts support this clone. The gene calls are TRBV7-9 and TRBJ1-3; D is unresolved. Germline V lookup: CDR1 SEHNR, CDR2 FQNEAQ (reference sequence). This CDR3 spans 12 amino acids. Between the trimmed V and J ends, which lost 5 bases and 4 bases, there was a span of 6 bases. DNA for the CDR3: TGTGCCAGCAGCCACGAGGGAAACACCATATATTTT. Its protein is CASSHEGNTIYF.

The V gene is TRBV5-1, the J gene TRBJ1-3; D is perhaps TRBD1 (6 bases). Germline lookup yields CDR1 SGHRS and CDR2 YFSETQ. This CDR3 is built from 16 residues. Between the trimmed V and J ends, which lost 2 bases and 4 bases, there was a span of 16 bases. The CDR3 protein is CASSFTGAGDGNTIYF. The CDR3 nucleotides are TGCGCCAGCAGCTTCACCGGCGCAGGGGACGGAAACACCATATATTTT.

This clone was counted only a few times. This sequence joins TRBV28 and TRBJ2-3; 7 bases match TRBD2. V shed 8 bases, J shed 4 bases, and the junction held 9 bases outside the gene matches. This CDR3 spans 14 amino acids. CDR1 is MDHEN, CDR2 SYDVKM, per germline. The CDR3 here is CASLPGGLADTQYF. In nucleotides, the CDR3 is TGTGCCAGCCTCCCCGGGGGGTTGGCAGATACGCAGTATTTT.

CDR3 nucleotide sequence: TGTGCCAGCAGGACTGATACTCCCTCCTACGAGCAGTACGTC. Its translation: CASRTDTPSYEQYV. The chain employs TRBV5-8 and TRBJ2-7; D is uncertain. CDR1 and CDR2 from the germline V gene are SGHTS and YDEGEE. CDR3 length: 14 amino acids. V lost 5 bases and J 0 bases, leaving 12 bases between the germline ends.

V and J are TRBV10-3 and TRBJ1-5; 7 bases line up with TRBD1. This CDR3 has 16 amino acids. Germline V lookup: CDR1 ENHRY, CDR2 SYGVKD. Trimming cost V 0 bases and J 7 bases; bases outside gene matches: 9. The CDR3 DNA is TGTGCCATCAGTGAGTCGCCAGGGGGGCTACGGCAGCCCCAGCATTTT. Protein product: CAISESPGGLRQPQHF.

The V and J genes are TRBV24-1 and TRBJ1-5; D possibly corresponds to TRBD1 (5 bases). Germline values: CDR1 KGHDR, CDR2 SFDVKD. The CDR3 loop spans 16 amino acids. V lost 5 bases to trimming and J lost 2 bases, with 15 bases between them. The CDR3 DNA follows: TGTGCCACCAGTGGACCTGGGACGGGAGGCAATCAGCCCCAGCATTTT. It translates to CATSGPGTGGNQPQHF.

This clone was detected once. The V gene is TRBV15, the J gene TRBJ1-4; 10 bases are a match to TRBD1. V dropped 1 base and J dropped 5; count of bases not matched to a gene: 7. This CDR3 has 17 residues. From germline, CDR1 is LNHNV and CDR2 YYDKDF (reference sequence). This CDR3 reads CATSRAPRTGGNEKLFF. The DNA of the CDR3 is TGTGCCACCAGCAGAGCTCCTAGGACAGGGGGAAATGAAAAACTGTTTTTT.

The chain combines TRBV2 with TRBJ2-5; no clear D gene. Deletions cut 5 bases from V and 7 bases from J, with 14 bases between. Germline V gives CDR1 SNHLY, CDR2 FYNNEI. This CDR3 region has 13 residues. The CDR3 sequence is CASSPNHGGTQYF. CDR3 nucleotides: TGTGCCAGCAGTCCCAACCACGGCGGGACCCAGTACTTC.

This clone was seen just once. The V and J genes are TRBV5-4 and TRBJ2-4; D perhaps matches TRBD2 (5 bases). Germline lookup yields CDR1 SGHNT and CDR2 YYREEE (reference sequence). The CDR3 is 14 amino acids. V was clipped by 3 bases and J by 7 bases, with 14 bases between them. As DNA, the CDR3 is TGTGCCAGCAGCTCGAGGGAACTAAGGAACATTCAGTACTTC. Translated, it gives CASSSRELRNIQYF.

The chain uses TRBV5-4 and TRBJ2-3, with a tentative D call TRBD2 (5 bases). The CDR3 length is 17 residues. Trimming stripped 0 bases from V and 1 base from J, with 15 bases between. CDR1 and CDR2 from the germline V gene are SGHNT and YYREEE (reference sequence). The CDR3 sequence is CASSLDWRARGTDTQYF. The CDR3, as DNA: TGTGCCAGCAGCTTGGATTGGCGGGCCCGGGGCACAGATACGCAGTATTTT.

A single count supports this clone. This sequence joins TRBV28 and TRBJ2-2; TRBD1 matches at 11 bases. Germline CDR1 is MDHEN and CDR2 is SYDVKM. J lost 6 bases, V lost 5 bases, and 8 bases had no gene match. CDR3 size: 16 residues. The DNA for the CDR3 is TGTGCCAGCAGTCCATGGACAGGGGGCAAATCCGGGGAGCTGTTTTTT. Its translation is CASSPWTGGKSGELFF.

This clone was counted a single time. The chain's CDR3 is CASSYPGGPHNEQFF. The DNA for the CDR3 is TGCGCCAGCAGCTACCCAGGGGGCCCCCACAATGAGCAGTTCTTC. The chain uses TRBV5-1 and TRBJ2-1; 8 bases agree with TRBD1. The trim removed 3 bases at V and 5 bases at J, leaving 7 bases unmatched. Germline V gene lookup returns CDR1 SGHRS and CDR2 YFSETQ. The CDR3 sequence is 15 residues long.

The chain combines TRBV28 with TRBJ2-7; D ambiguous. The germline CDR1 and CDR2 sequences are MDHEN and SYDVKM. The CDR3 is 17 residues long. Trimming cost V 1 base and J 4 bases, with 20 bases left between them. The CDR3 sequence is CASSLSFEQVGGYEQYF. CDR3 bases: TGTGCCAGCAGTTTATCCTTTGAGCAGGTTGGTGGGTACGAGCAGTACTTC. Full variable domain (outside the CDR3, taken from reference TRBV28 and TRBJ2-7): DVKVTQSSRYLVKRTGEKVFLECVQDMDHENMFWYRQDPGLGLRLIYFSYDVKMKEKGDIPEGYSVSREKKERFSLILESASTNQTSMYLCASSLSFEQVGGYEQYFGPGTRLTVT.

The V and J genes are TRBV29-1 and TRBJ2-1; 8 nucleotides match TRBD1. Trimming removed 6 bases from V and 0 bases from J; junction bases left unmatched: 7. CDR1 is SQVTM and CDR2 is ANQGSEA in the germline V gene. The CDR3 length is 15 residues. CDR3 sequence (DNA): TGCAGCGTCAAGACAGGGGTCAGCTCCTACAATGAGCAGTTCTTC. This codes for CSVKTGVSSYNEQFF.

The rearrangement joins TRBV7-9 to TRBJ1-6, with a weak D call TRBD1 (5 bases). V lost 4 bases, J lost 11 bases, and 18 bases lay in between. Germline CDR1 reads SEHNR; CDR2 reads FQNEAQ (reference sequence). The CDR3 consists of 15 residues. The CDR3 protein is CASSSKVGGGAPLHF. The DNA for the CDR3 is TGTGCCAGCAGCTCGAAAGTAGGTGGAGGGGCACCCCTCCACTTT.

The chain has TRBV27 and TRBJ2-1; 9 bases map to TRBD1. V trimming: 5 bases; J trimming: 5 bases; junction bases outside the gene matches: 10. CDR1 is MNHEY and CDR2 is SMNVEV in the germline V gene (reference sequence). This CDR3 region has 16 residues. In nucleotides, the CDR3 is TGTGCCAGCAGTACCCTCCGGGACAGGGTTCACAATGAGCAGTTCTTC. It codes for CASSTLRDRVHNEQFF.

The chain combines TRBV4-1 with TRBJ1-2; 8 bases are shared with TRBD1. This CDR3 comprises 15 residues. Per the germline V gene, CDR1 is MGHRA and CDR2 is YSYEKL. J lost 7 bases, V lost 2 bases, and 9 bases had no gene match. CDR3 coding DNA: TGCGCCAGCAGCCAAACAGGACAGGGAGGGTTTGGCTACACCTTC. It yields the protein CASSQTGQGGFGYTF.

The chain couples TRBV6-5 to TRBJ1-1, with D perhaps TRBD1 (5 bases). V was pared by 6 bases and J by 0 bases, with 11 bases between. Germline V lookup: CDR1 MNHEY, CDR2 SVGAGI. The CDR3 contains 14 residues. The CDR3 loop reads CASRRQPMNTEAFF. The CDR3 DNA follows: TGTGCCAGCAGACGACAGCCCATGAACACTGAAGCTTTCTTT.

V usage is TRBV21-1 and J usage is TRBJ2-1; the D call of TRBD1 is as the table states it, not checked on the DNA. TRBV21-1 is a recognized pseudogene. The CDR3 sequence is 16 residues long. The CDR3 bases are TGTGCCAGAAAAACGGACGGGGACAGGGTCTACAATGAGCAGTTCTTC. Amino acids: CARKTDGDRVYNEQFF.

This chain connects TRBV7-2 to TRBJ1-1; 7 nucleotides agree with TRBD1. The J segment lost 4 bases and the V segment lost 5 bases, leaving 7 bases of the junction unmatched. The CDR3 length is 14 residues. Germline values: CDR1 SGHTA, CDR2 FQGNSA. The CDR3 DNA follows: TGTGCCAGCAGCAAAGGACAGGCCCGCACTGAAGCTTTCTTT. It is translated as CASSKGQARTEAFF.

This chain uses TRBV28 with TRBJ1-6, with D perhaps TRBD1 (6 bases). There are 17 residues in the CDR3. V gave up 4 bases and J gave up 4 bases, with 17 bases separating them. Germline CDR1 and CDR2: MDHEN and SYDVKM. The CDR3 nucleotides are TGTGCCAGCAGTTCCGGTAAACAGGGATTTTATAATTCACCCCTCCACTTT. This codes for CASSSGKQGFYNSPLHF.

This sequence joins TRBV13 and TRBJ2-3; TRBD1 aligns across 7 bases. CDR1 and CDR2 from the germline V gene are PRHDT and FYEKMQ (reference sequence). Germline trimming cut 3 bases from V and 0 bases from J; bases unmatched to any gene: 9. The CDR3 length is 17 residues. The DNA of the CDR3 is TGTGCCAGCAGCTTTCAAGCCAGGGGGTCTAGCACAGATACGCAGTATTTT. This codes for CASSFQARGSSTDTQYF.

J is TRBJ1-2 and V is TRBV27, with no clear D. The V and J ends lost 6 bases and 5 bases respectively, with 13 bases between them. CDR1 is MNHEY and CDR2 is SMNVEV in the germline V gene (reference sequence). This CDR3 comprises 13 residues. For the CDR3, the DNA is TGTGCCAGCAGCCCTGCCCCAGGATATGGCTACACCTTC. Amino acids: CASSPAPGYGYTF.

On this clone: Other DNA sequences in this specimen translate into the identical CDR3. CDR3 protein: CASSLGGSETQYF. The CDR3 DNA follows: TGCGCCAGCAGCTTGGGAGGTTCTGAGACCCAGTACTTC. The chain has TRBV5-1 and TRBJ2-5; D is undetermined. The germline V gene encodes CDR1 SGHRS and CDR2 YFSETQ. This CDR3 spans 13 amino acids. Trimming left V 0 bases short and J 5 bases short, with 8 bases between.